This T cell receptor beta chain appears in the sequencing data of a study of Graves' ophthalmopathy and Graves' hyperthyroidism. CDR1 is GTSNPN and CDR2 is SVGIG in the germline V gene (reference sequence). This CDR3 comprises 13 residues. V shed 0 bases and J shed 1 base, with 6 bases lying between them. This clonotype was counted many times. Amplified material comprised TCR beta CDR3 regions derived from RNA transcripts. The first round was an RT-PCR with HTBI primers, and the second round was a multiplex PCR. Each CDR3 protein gets one entry after TCRdb re-called the multiplex PCR reads with MiXCR. This table has 170,000 or so distinct CDR3 sequences, 39% appearing once.

The sequenced sample consisted of peripheral blood. This chain joins TRBV30 and TRBJ1-1; D ambiguous. This clonotype originated in a man aged 25 to 45 with Graves' ophthalmopathy. The chain's CDR3 is CAWSVGTNTEAFF. CDR3 coding DNA: TGTGCCTGGAGTGTCGGTACGAACACTGAAGCTTTCTTT.